Listed here are 24 T cell receptor beta chains from one sample, sequenced in a study of blood T cell repertoires in COVID-19. Generated by immunoSEQ multiplex PCR, the TCRdb table keeps only in-frame clones and is missing some. This table has 150,000 or so clones, roughly 90% appearing once. The sample was peripheral blood. The receptor set was obtained from a man aged 45 to 65 with acute or convalescent COVID-19.

The genes are TRBV27 and TRBJ2-7; no reliable D call. The CDR3 runs to 17 residues. V lost 3 bases, J lost 6 bases, and 24 bases lay in between. From germline, CDR1 is MNHEY and CDR2 SMNVEV (reference sequence). As DNA, the CDR3 is TGTGCCAGCAGTTTCTACCTCATATGGTTAACTTCTACCGAGCAGTACGTC. Residues: CASSFYLIWLTSTEQYV.

This chain uses TRBV7-8 with TRBJ1-1, with D uncertain. The ends were cut back, 5 bases at V and 1 base at J, with 14 bases in the middle. Germline CDR1 SGHVS, CDR2 FQNEAQ. This CDR3 is 15 amino acids long. CDR3 sequence: CASSARSNRNTEAFF. The DNA of the CDR3 is TGTGCCAGCAGCGCGCGGAGCAATAGGAACACTGAAGCTTTCTTT. Using reference TRBV7-8 and TRBJ1-1 for the parts outside the CDR3, the full variable domain is GAGVSQSPRYKVAKRGQDVALRCDPISGHVSLFWYQQALGQGPEFLTYFQNEAQLDKSGLPSDRFFAERPEGSVSTLKIQRTQQEDSAVYLCASSARSNRNTEAFFGQGTRLTVV.

The CDR3 region has the DNA TGCGCCAGCAGCCAGGGATTCGGGACAGTCGGCACCTTC. Amino acid sequence: CASSQGFGTVGTF. V is TRBV4-3 and J is TRBJ1-2; 7 bases are shared with TRBD1. The CDR3 length is 13 residues. Germline V gene data show CDR1 as LGHNA and CDR2 as YSLEER. With 3 bases clipped from V and 13 bases from J, the junction kept 11 bases outside the gene matches.

The CDR3 loop is CASSVRGLAGEFTSTDTQYF. CDR3 nucleotides: TGTGCCAGCAGCGTTAGAGGGCTAGCGGGGGAATTTACTAGCACAGATACGCAGTATTTT. This sequence joins TRBV9 and TRBJ2-3, with 10 bases that match TRBD2. CDR3 length equals 20 residues. V lost 2 bases to trimming and J lost 0 bases; unmatched junction nucleotides: 15. The V gene's germline CDR1 is SGDLS and CDR2 YYNGEE.

The rearrangement uses TRBV3-1 (or the pseudogene TRBV3-2) and TRBJ1-1; D is perhaps TRBD1 (5 bases). V lost 3 bases to trimming and J lost 7 bases, with 21 bases between them. This CDR3 comprises 16 residues. Per germline, CDR1 LGHDT and CDR2 YNNKEL (reference sequence). CDR3 loop: CASSHASRPGLGEAFF. CDR3 DNA sequence: TGTGCCAGCAGCCACGCCTCCAGACCGGGACTTGGTGAAGCTTTCTTT.

The gene calls are TRBV27 and TRBJ1-1; tentative D call: TRBD1 (5 bases). Deletions cut 2 bases from V and 1 base from J, with 8 bases between. Looked up from germline, CDR1 is MNHEY and CDR2 is SMNVEV (reference sequence). This CDR3 comprises 14 residues. The CDR3 here is CASSLGQGNTEAFF. CDR3 in DNA: TGTGCCAGCAGTTTAGGGCAGGGGAACACTGAAGCTTTCTTT.

The chain has TRBV7-6 and TRBJ1-1, with 7 bases fitting TRBD1. Losses at the gene ends were 0 bases for V and 2 bases for J; bases not matched to a gene: 12. The CDR3 contains 18 residues. Germline loops: CDR1 SGHVS, CDR2 FNYEAQ. CDR3 bases: TGTGCCAGCAGCTTAGCGCGAGACAGGGAACACCTTAACACTGAAGCTTTCTTT. It is translated as CASSLARDREHLNTEAFF.

This rearrangement joins TRBV5-5 to TRBJ1-6; 10 bases line up with TRBD1. The CDR3 runs 17 residues. Germline assignment: CDR1 SGHKS and CDR2 YYEKEE (reference sequence). With V trimmed by 4 bases and J by 2 bases, 6 bases remained unmatched. CDR3 sequence: CASSQTGGATYNSPLHF. The CDR3 DNA is TGTGCCAGCAGCCAGACAGGGGGCGCGACCTATAATTCACCCCTCCACTTT.

The chain uses TRBV2 and TRBJ1-6; 7 nucleotides line up with TRBD1. CDR1 is SNHLY, CDR2 FYNNEI, per germline. This CDR3 has 14 residues. The V and J ends lost 6 bases and 8 bases, in that order; junction bases with no gene match: 7. The CDR3 DNA follows: TGTGCCAGCAGGCAGGGGGAGTCTTATTCACCCCTCCACTTT. This encodes CASRQGESYSPLHF.

The chain has TRBV2 and TRBJ2-1; D is perhaps TRBD2 (5 bases). Trimming took off 4 bases at V and 0 bases at J, with 10 bases between the two ends. From germline, CDR1 is SNHLY and CDR2 FYNNEI. The CDR3 consists of 15 residues. The CDR3 region is CASSVRESSYNEQFF. DNA of the CDR3: TGTGCCAGCAGTGTTCGGGAAAGCTCCTACAATGAGCAGTTCTTC.

This sequence joins TRBV5-5 and TRBJ2-2, with a weak D call TRBD1 (5 bases). The CDR3 is 16 amino acids. The germline V and J ends were trimmed by 4 bases and 5 bases, with 18 bases remaining between them. Germline CDR1 reads SGHKS; CDR2 reads YYEKEE (reference sequence). The CDR3 reads CASSEKLQVLTGELFF. CDR3 bases: TGTGCCAGCAGCGAGAAATTACAGGTTTTAACCGGGGAGCTGTTTTTT.

The V call is TRBV10-2, the J call TRBJ2-3, with 9 bases matching TRBD2. Germline assignment: CDR1 WSHSY and CDR2 SAAADI. The CDR3 runs 16 residues. The ends lost 6 bases at V and 1 base at J; junction bases unmatched: 8. Written as DNA, the CDR3 is TGCGCCAGCAGGCAACTAGCGGGTCTGGGCACAGATACGCAGTATTTT. It codes for CASRQLAGLGTDTQYF.

The rearrangement joins TRBV16 to TRBJ2-1; a weak D match, TRBD1 (5 bases). With 0 bases removed from V and 8 bases from J, the gap between germline ends came to 14 bases. The CDR3 is 15 amino acids. The V gene's germline CDR1 is KGHSY and CDR2 FQNENV. The CDR3 DNA reads TGTGCCAGCAGCCAATCCGGAGTTCAGGGCTATGAGCAGTTCTTC. Residues: CASSQSGVQGYEQFF.

This clone was seen only a few times. The chain recombines TRBV19 with TRBJ1-6; 8 bases map to TRBD1. V was pared by 5 bases and J by 8 bases, with 2 bases of the junction left unmatched. This CDR3 contains 13 residues. Germline CDR1 is LNHDA and CDR2 is SQIVND (reference sequence). CDR3 region: CASSGQGDSPLHF. CDR3 in DNA: TGTGCCAGTAGTGGACAGGGCGATTCACCCCTCCACTTT.

The genes are TRBV11-2 and TRBJ1-2; D not certain. Germline lookup yields CDR1 SGHAT and CDR2 FQNNGV. The CDR3 length is 16 residues. V was shortened by 1 base and J by 0 bases, with 12 bases between the two germline ends. CDR3 coding DNA: TGTGCCAGCAGCTTAGGTCCGGTGCGAACTAACTATGGCTACACCTTC. Encoded protein: CASSLGPVRTNYGYTF.

The CDR3 loop reads CASSHIFPRLVGYTF. As DNA, the CDR3 is TGTGCCAGCAGCCACATATTCCCACGTCTTGTTGGCTACACCTTC. The gene calls are TRBV7-9 and TRBJ1-2; D unresolved. The CDR3 contains 15 residues. The V and J ends lost 5 bases and 7 bases respectively, with 20 bases between them. Germline CDR1 reads SEHNR; CDR2 reads FQNEAQ (reference sequence). Together with reference TRBV7-9 and TRBJ1-2, the CDR3 gives the full variable domain: DTGVSQNPRHKITKRGQNVTFRCDPISEHNRLYWYRQTLGQGPEFLTYFQNEAQLEKSRLLSDRFSAERPKGSFSTLEIQRTEQGDSAMYLCASSHIFPRLVGYTFGSGTRLTVV.

This clone came up once. The J gene is TRBJ1-1, the V gene TRBV6-2 or TRBV6-3; 7 nucleotides match TRBD1. The CDR3 length is 14 residues. The ends lost 3 bases at V and 5 bases at J; junction bases unmatched: 6. Germline V CDR1 and CDR2: MNHEY, SVGEGT. CDR3 sequence reads: CASSYLTGRTEAFF. As DNA, the CDR3 is TGTGCCAGCAGTTATCTGACAGGGAGGACTGAAGCTTTCTTT.

The CDR3 region has the DNA TGTGCCAGCTCATCGGGGGACACTGAAGCTTTCTTT. Protein sequence: CASSSGDTEAFF. This chain joins TRBV18 and TRBJ1-1, with a weak D call TRBD1 (5 bases). The CDR3 is made up of 12 amino acids. CDR1 and CDR2 from the germline V gene are KGHSH and LQKENI. V was trimmed by 5 bases and J by 3 bases, leaving 7 bases between them.

The chain carries TRBV28 and TRBJ2-3; perhaps TRBD1 as D (5 bases). Germline V lookup: CDR1 MDHEN, CDR2 SYDVKM. The CDR3 consists of 13 residues. The ends were cut back, 2 bases at V and 4 bases at J, with 7 bases in the middle. The CDR3 here is CASSLPGSDTQYF. CDR3 coding DNA: TGTGCCAGCAGTTTACCAGGGTCAGATACGCAGTATTTT.

This chain uses TRBV13 with TRBJ1-4, with D unclear. V lost 5 bases to trimming and J lost 7 bases, with 17 bases between them. The CDR3 sequence is 15 residues long. Per the germline V gene, CDR1 is PRHDT and CDR2 is FYEKMQ (reference sequence). CDR3 protein: CASSPSRTAGEKLFF. The CDR3 bases are TGTGCCAGCAGCCCATCCCGCACGGCGGGTGAAAAACTGTTTTTT.

This clone has only one observation. The chain combines TRBV5-1 with TRBJ1-5; D remains unclear. The ends were cut back, 4 bases at V and 3 bases at J, with 14 bases in the middle. Germline assignment: CDR1 SGHRS and CDR2 YFSETQ. The CDR3 runs to 15 residues. The DNA for the CDR3 is TGCGCCAGCAGCATGGATGGGCTTGTCAATCAGCCCCAGCATTTT. It encodes CASSMDGLVNQPQHF.

The rearrangement joins TRBV29-1 to TRBJ2-7; weak D call: TRBD2 (6 bases). Germline assignment: CDR1 SQVTM and CDR2 ANQGSEA. This CDR3 region has 13 residues. V dropped 3 bases and J dropped 4 bases, with 13 bases sitting between them. The CDR3, as DNA: TGCAGCGTTGAGGGCGGGACCCCTTACGAGCAGTACTTC. This encodes CSVEGGTPYEQYF.

The chain couples TRBV4-3 to TRBJ2-3, with TRBD1 as a possible D gene (5 bases). The CDR3 totals 19 residues. The germline V gene encodes CDR1 LGHNA and CDR2 YSLEER. Trimming left V 0 bases short and J 3 bases short, with 22 bases between. The CDR3 sequence: CASSQDPPTVRAGTDTQYF. The CDR3 DNA reads TGCGCCAGCAGCCAAGATCCCCCGACGGTCAGGGCCGGTACAGATACGCAGTATTTT.

This chain joins TRBV19 and TRBJ2-4; D not resolved. Trimming stripped 7 bases from V and 0 bases from J, with 10 bases between. The CDR3 sequence is 14 residues long. From germline, CDR1 is LNHDA and CDR2 SQIVND (reference sequence). CDR3 protein: CASTLSLAKNIQYF. The DNA for the CDR3 is TGTGCCAGTACGCTGAGCCTAGCCAAAAACATTCAGTACTTC.